The present entry profiles one T cell receptor (beta chain) with its context. TCRdb's copy holds only in-frame clones and misses some; the assay was immunoSEQ multiplex PCR. Of 7,500 to 10,000 clones detected, around 89% appear once; the ten largest clones hold 4.2%. This record comes from a study of T cells after posttransplantation cyclophosphamide. Methotrexate plus calcineurin inhibitor accompanied controls' myeloablative marrow transplants; sampling was 1 year later. The TCR comes from a male patient in his fifties who received an allogeneic stem cell transplant from an unrelated donor, was CMV-positive, and had chronic GVHD only. The graft donor may account for some of the T cells. Sequencing was performed on PBMCs, taken 420 to 450 days after allogeneic stem cell transplant with calcineurin inhibitor and methotrexate.

The CDR3, as DNA: TGTGCCAGTAGTCCCGGGACTAGCTACGAGCAGTACTTC. Translation: CASSPGTSYEQYF. The chain combines TRBV19 with TRBJ2-7, with 8 bases lining up with TRBD2. Germline trimming cut 5 bases from V and 3 bases from J; bases unmatched to any gene: 3. This CDR3 has 13 residues. CDR1 and CDR2 from the germline V gene are LNHDA and SQIVND (reference sequence). The entire variable domain, with the rest obtained from reference TRBV19 and TRBJ2-7, is as follows: DGGITQSPKYLFRKEGQNVTLSCEQNLNHDAMYWYRQDPGQGLRLIYYSQIVNDFQKGDIAEGYSVSREKKESFPLTVTSAQKNPTAFYLCASSPGTSYEQYFGPGTRLTVT.